This record concerns one TCR beta chain sequence. This specimen comes from a study of cytomegalovirus exposure and HLA in healthy donors. 60 Vbeta and 13 Jbeta primers were used in PCR. Assay used: immunoSEQ multiplex PCR; TCRdb lists only in-frame clones, some missing. The sample includes over 110,000 clones, over 65% of them seen just once. The sequencing sample was made of PBMCs. The clonotype was recovered from a female donor in good health and CMV-seronegative.

CDR3 nucleotides: TGTGCCAGCAGCTATCGCCCACAGGGAAACACTGAAGCTTTCTTT. Encoded protein: CASSYRPQGNTEAFF. The chain links TRBV6-5 to TRBJ1-1; TRBD1 might be the D (6 bases). CDR3 size: 15 residues. V was pared by 6 bases and J by 2 bases, with 16 bases between. From germline, CDR1 is MNHEY and CDR2 SVGAGI.